This is a list of T cell receptor beta chains from one sample in a study of PD-L1 blockade in urothelial cancer. Sequencing used immunoSEQ multiplex PCR; TCRdb keeps in-frame clones, though not all of them. Here the sample spans 85,000 to 90,000 clones, around 90% being singletons. The sequencing used PBMCs, collected around atezolizumab (anti-PD-L1) treatment. These receptors all come from an elderly woman with urothelial cancer. The CDR3 runs from the conserved cysteine through the conserved F or W. The order of the fields is J gene, CDR3 length, V gene, D gene, clone size, CDR3 DNA, CDR3 protein. A D gene is named only where the DNA matches it firmly. Size is omitted from some rows. Given values are once, few, many or a class for expanded clones.

>TRBJ2-5|15|TRBV6-1|.|once
TGTGCCAGCAGTGAACCGGGACACTATCAGGAGACCCAGTACTTC
CASSEPGHYQETQYF
>TRBJ2-7|15|TRBV28|TRBD1|.
TGTGCCAGCAGTTTACTGGACAGGGTTCACTACGAGCAGTACTTC
CASSLLDRVHYEQYF
>TRBJ2-2|16|TRBV5-4|TRBD1|few
TGTGCCAGCAGCGCCGGACAGGGGGTGGTCACCGGGGAGCTGTTTTTT
CASSAGQGVVTGELFF
>TRBJ1-1|13|TRBV7-6|.|.
TGTGCCAGCAGACAGGACAGTAACACTGAAGCTTTCTTT
CASRQDSNTEAFF
>TRBJ2-7|16|TRBV19|TRBD2|.
TGTGCCAGTAGTCCCCGGGGTAGCGGGGGGACCTACGAGCAGTACTTC
CASSPRGSGGTYEQYF
>TRBJ1-4|16|TRBV4-1|.|.
TGCGCCAGCAGCCAATTTTGGACAGCCCAAAATGAAAAACTGTTTTTT
CASSQFWTAQNEKLFF
>TRBJ2-1|16|TRBV19|.|.
TGTGCCAGTAGTTTGGGGAGCGGCTTCCTTTACAATGAGCAGTTCTTC
CASSLGSGFLYNEQFF
>TRBJ2-7|17|TRBV4-1|TRBD1|.
TGCGCCAGCAGCTCCCGGGCGCCGGGACAGGGATTCTACGAGCAGTACTTC
CASSSRAPGQGFYEQYF
>TRBJ1-1|14|TRBV28|.|.
TGTGCCAGCAGCCTGGGGAGAAGGGACACTGAAGCTTTCTTT
CASSLGRRDTEAFF
>TRBJ2-7|16|TRBV27|.|.
TGTGCCAGCAGTTTACTCATGGCAGGCAGCTCCTACGAGCAGTACTTC
CASSLLMAGSSYEQYF
>TRBJ1-2|21|TRBV28|TRBD1|.
TGTGCCAGCAGTCCACGACTCACTACGGACAGGGGACCGCTCCCTAACTATGGCTACACCTTC
CASSPRLTTDRGPLPNYGYTF
>TRBJ1-2|14|TRBV18|TRBD1|few
TGTGCCAGCCCCGGGACAGGGACTTTTAATGGCTACACCTTC
CASPGTGTFNGYTF
>TRBJ2-7|15|TRBV6-1|TRBD1|few
TGTGCCAGCAGTGGGGCAGGGGGCTTCTCCTACGAGCAGTACTTC
CASSGAGGFSYEQYF
>TRBJ2-1|14|TRBV27|.|.
TGTGCCAGCAGTTTAGTCCCGACTAGATATGCGCAGTTCTTC
CASSLVPTRYAQFF
>TRBJ2-7|16|TRBV4-1|TRBD2|.
TGCGCCAGCAGCCTATCGCTAGCGGGGAGCTCCTACGAGCAGTACTTC
CASSLSLAGSSYEQYF
>TRBJ2-1|17|TRBV28|TRBD2|.
TGTGCCAGCAGTCCCCACCTGGGACTAGCGGGAGTCAATGAGCAGTTCTTC
CASSPHLGLAGVNEQFF
>TRBJ1-4|15|TRBV28|.|.
TGTGCCAGCAGTTTTGCTACAGGCGGTCGGGAAAAACTGTTTTTT
CASSFATGGREKLFF
>TRBJ2-1|17|TRBV5-4|TRBD2|.
TGTGCCAGCAGCCGCGGGACTACCCCCGGGGGCTACAATGAGCAGTTCTTC
CASSRGTTPGGYNEQFF
>TRBJ1-1|15|TRBV5-5|.|.
TGTGCCAGCAGCCATTGGGAGTTGCGGGGCACTGAAGCTTTCTTT
CASSHWELRGTEAFF
>TRBJ1-1|13|TRBV29-1|TRBD1|once
TGCAGCGTCCGGACAGGGGTGAACACTGAAGCTTTCTTT
CSVRTGVNTEAFF
>TRBJ2-1|14|TRBV7-9|TRBD2|.
TGTGCCAGCAGCAAGAGCGGGACCAACAATGAGCAGTTCTTC
CASSKSGTNNEQFF
>TRBJ2-1|15|TRBV5-1|.|.
TGCGCCAGCAGCTTGGAGTCGGGGGATTACAATGAGCAGTTCTTC
CASSLESGDYNEQFF
>TRBJ2-5|14|TRBV29-1|.|.
TGCAGCGTTGAACGCAGCGACTTCCAAGAGACCCAGTACTTC
CSVERSDFQETQYF